This T cell receptor beta chain was recovered during a study of regulatory T cells in long-lasting Graves disease. The CDR3 runs 17 residues. The germline V and J ends were trimmed by 0 bases and 0 bases, with 15 bases remaining between them. Looked up from germline, CDR1 is MNHEY and CDR2 is SVGEGT. Stated time point: persistent/refractory GD, antithyroid drugs over 5 years with positive TRAb. From RNA extracted from PBMCs, the TCR library was made. According to the study, TCR beta libraries were built with iRepertoire HTBI primers and CDR3-region Arm-PCR. TCRdb analysed the multiplex PCR reads with MiXCR anew, one entry per CDR3 protein. This table has under 450,000 distinct CDR3 sequences, 20% to 25% appearing once.

The chain couples TRBV6-2 or TRBV6-3 to TRBJ2-7; D is perhaps TRBD1 (6 bases). The material was peripheral blood mononuclear cells (PBMCs), obtained when the disease was refractory, from a patient treated with antithyroid drugs. The receptor's source is a female donor with Graves disease. The CDR3 region has the DNA TGTGCCAGCAGTTACTCGACTGGGCAGGGGAGCTCCTACGAGCAGTACTTC. It translates to CASSYSTGQGSSYEQYF.